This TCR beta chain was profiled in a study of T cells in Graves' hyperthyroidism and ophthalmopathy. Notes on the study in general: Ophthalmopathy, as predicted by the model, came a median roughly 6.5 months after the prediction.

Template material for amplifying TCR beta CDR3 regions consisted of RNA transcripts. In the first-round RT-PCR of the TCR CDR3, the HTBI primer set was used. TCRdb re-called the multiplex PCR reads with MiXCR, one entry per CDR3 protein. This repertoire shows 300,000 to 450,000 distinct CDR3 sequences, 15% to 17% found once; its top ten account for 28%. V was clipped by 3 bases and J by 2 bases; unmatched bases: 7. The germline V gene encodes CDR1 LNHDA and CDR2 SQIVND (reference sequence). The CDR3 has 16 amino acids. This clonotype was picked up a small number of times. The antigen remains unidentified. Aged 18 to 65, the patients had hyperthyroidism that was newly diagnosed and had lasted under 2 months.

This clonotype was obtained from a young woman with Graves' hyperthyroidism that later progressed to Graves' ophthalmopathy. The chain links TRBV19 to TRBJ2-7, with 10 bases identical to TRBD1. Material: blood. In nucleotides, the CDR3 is TGTGCCAGTAGTATCTGGGGACAGGGGACCACCTACGAGCAGTACTTC. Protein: CASSIWGQGTTYEQYF.